A selection of T cell receptor beta chains follows, all from one sample in a study of Graves' ophthalmopathy and Graves' hyperthyroidism. TCRdb re-called the multiplex PCR reads through MiXCR, storing one row per CDR3 protein. In the table there are about 370,000 distinct CDR3 sequences, 15% to 20% of which are singletons. Sequences were obtained from peripheral blood. The receptors were sampled from an adult woman with stable Graves' hyperthyroidism. CDR3s include the opening cysteine and the closing phenylalanine or tryptophan. Each record gives: D gene, J gene, CDR3 length, clone size, V gene, CDR3 DNA, CDR3 protein. A D gene is named only where the DNA matches it firmly. Clone size is not always given. Where it is, it says once, few, many or a class for expanded clones.

d_call: TRBD1; j_call: TRBJ2-7; cdr3_length: 20; clone_size: many; v_call: TRBV13; cdr3_nt: TGTGCCAGCAGCTTATTTTGGACAGGGGGTTCAGGGCGGGAGCGGCGGGAGCAGTACTTC; cdr3_aa: CASSLFWTGGSGRERREQYF
d_call: TRBD1; j_call: TRBJ1-1; cdr3_length: 14; clone_size: many; v_call: TRBV29-1; cdr3_nt: TGCAGCGTCGCACACGACAGGGTGAGGACTGAAGCTTTCTTT; cdr3_aa: CSVAHDRVRTEAFF
d_call: TRBD2; j_call: TRBJ2-7; cdr3_length: 15; clone_size: many; v_call: TRBV28; cdr3_nt: TGTGCCAGCAGTCCCACTAGCGGGAGTTCCTACGAGCAGTACTTC; cdr3_aa: CASSPTSGSSYEQYF
d_call: TRBD2; j_call: TRBJ2-7; cdr3_length: 16; clone_size: few; v_call: TRBV18; cdr3_nt: TGTGCCAGCTCACCAGGGGCGGGCGGGAGCTCCTACGAGCAGTACTTC; cdr3_aa: CASSPGAGGSSYEQYF
d_call: -; j_call: TRBJ2-3; cdr3_length: 14; clone_size: many; v_call: TRBV30; cdr3_nt: TGTGCCTGGAGTGTAGGCCGGCTGGCAGATACGCAGTATTTT; cdr3_aa: CAWSVGRLADTQYF
d_call: -; j_call: TRBJ2-7; cdr3_length: 15; clone_size: many; v_call: TRBV6-1; cdr3_nt: TGTGCCAGCAGTCCTACGGGACATTCCCCCTACGAGCAGTACTTC; cdr3_aa: CASSPTGHSPYEQYF
d_call: -; j_call: TRBJ1-2; cdr3_length: 13; clone_size: many; v_call: TRBV28; cdr3_nt: TGTGCCAGCAGTTCGAGGCAGAGCAATGGCTACACCTTC; cdr3_aa: CASSSRQSNGYTF
d_call: -; j_call: TRBJ1-5; cdr3_length: 14; clone_size: many; v_call: TRBV28; cdr3_nt: TGTGCCAGCAGTTTCGTGAGAATCGATCAGCCCCAGCATTTT; cdr3_aa: CASSFVRIDQPQHF
d_call: -; j_call: TRBJ1-5; cdr3_length: 15; clone_size: many; v_call: TRBV15; cdr3_nt: TGTGCCACCAGCAGACGTCCGGGAAGCAATCAGCCCCAGCATTTT; cdr3_aa: CATSRRPGSNQPQHF
d_call: -; j_call: TRBJ1-3; cdr3_length: 15; clone_size: many; v_call: TRBV6-2/TRBV6-3; cdr3_nt: TGTGCCAGCAGTTCCCGGGATTTCTCTGGAAACACCATATATTTT; cdr3_aa: CASSSRDFSGNTIYF
d_call: -; j_call: TRBJ1-1; cdr3_length: 11; clone_size: many; v_call: TRBV30; cdr3_nt: TGTGCCTGGAGACAAAACACTGAAGCTTTCTTT; cdr3_aa: CAWRQNTEAFF
d_call: -; j_call: TRBJ2-2; cdr3_length: 18; clone_size: few; v_call: TRBV7-6; cdr3_nt: TGTGCCAGCAGCCCAGGGGGGGGTCTAGCGGAGAACACCGGGGAGCTGTTTTTT; cdr3_aa: CASSPGGGLAENTGELFF
d_call: -; j_call: TRBJ1-1; cdr3_length: 14; clone_size: many; v_call: TRBV28; cdr3_nt: TGTGCCAGCAGTCCCCCTACGGGGCGGACTGAAGCTTTCTTT; cdr3_aa: CASSPPTGRTEAFF
d_call: -; j_call: TRBJ2-2; cdr3_length: 18; clone_size: -; v_call: TRBV28; cdr3_nt: TGTGCCACTCGCCCTCTGGCGGATACCACCTTATCCGGCGGGGAGCTGTTTTTT; cdr3_aa: CATRPLADTTLSGGELFF
d_call: -; j_call: TRBJ2-5; cdr3_length: 13; clone_size: few; v_call: TRBV10-3; cdr3_nt: TGTGCCATCAGACCCGAGGGGCGGGAGACCCAGTACTTC; cdr3_aa: CAIRPEGRETQYF
d_call: -; j_call: TRBJ1-1; cdr3_length: 13; clone_size: many; v_call: TRBV27; cdr3_nt: TGTGCCAGCAGTTTATTCGTCGGCACTGAAGCTTTCTTT; cdr3_aa: CASSLFVGTEAFF
d_call: -; j_call: TRBJ2-1; cdr3_length: 15; clone_size: -; v_call: TRBV2; cdr3_nt: TGTGCCAGCAGTGAGACCCAGGGAGCCTACAATGAGCAGTTCTTC; cdr3_aa: CASSETQGAYNEQFF
d_call: -; j_call: TRBJ2-7; cdr3_length: 16; clone_size: -; v_call: TRBV5-1; cdr3_nt: TGCGCCAGCAGCTTGGGGCGGGGGACATACACCTACGAGCAGTACTTC; cdr3_aa: CASSLGRGTYTYEQYF
d_call: TRBD1; j_call: TRBJ1-5; cdr3_length: 14; clone_size: many; v_call: TRBV28; cdr3_nt: TGTGCCAGCACCCCGGGACAGGGTAATCAGCCCCAGCATTTT; cdr3_aa: CASTPGQGNQPQHF
d_call: -; j_call: TRBJ1-6; cdr3_length: 15; clone_size: few; v_call: TRBV28; cdr3_nt: TGTGCCAGCAGCATGGGGGGTTCCAAAAATTCACCCCTCCACTTT; cdr3_aa: CASSMGGSKNSPLHF
d_call: -; j_call: TRBJ2-7; cdr3_length: 14; clone_size: -; v_call: TRBV6-5; cdr3_nt: TGTGCCAGCAGTTACGCCAGTTTACAGGGCGAGCAGTACTTC; cdr3_aa: CASSYASLQGEQYF
d_call: -; j_call: TRBJ1-2; cdr3_length: 14; clone_size: -; v_call: TRBV6-5; cdr3_nt: TGTGCCAGCAGTCTACCCGACGGTAACTATGGCTACACCTTC; cdr3_aa: CASSLPDGNYGYTF
d_call: -; j_call: TRBJ2-2; cdr3_length: 12; clone_size: many; v_call: TRBV19; cdr3_nt: TGTGCCAGTAGTGGATGGACCGGGGAGCTGTTTTTT; cdr3_aa: CASSGWTGELFF
d_call: TRBD2; j_call: TRBJ2-1; cdr3_length: 16; clone_size: many; v_call: TRBV20-1; cdr3_nt: TGCAGTGCTAGAGCGGGACTAGCGCACTCCTACAATGAGCAGTTCTTC; cdr3_aa: CSARAGLAHSYNEQFF
d_call: TRBD2; j_call: TRBJ2-7; cdr3_length: 12; clone_size: many; v_call: TRBV20-1; cdr3_nt: TGCAGTGCTAGATATAGCGGGGGCGAGCAGTACTTC; cdr3_aa: CSARYSGGEQYF
d_call: -; j_call: TRBJ1-5; cdr3_length: 15; clone_size: -; v_call: TRBV6-2/TRBV6-3; cdr3_nt: TGTGCCAGCAGTTACACGACCTTAGGGGTTCAGCCCCAGCATTTT; cdr3_aa: CASSYTTLGVQPQHF
d_call: -; j_call: TRBJ1-2; cdr3_length: 13; clone_size: many; v_call: TRBV6-2/TRBV6-3; cdr3_nt: TGTGCCAGCAGTACCGGGAACAACTATGGCTACACCTTC; cdr3_aa: CASSTGNNYGYTF
d_call: TRBD1; j_call: TRBJ2-2; cdr3_length: 15; clone_size: many; v_call: TRBV27; cdr3_nt: TGTGCCAGCAGCCAAAGCGACAGGGGCGTCGGGGAGCTGTTTTTT; cdr3_aa: CASSQSDRGVGELFF
d_call: -; j_call: TRBJ2-7; cdr3_length: 13; clone_size: once; v_call: TRBV7-8; cdr3_nt: TGTGCCAGCAGCCCAGTTTACCACTACGAGCAGTACTTC; cdr3_aa: CASSPVYHYEQYF
d_call: -; j_call: TRBJ2-1; cdr3_length: 15; clone_size: -; v_call: TRBV18; cdr3_nt: TGTGCCAGCTCGACACCTAGTGGGTCCTACAATGAGCAGTTCTTC; cdr3_aa: CASSTPSGSYNEQFF
d_call: -; j_call: TRBJ2-7; cdr3_length: 15; clone_size: many; v_call: TRBV12-3/TRBV12-4; cdr3_nt: TGTGCCAGCAGCCCATACCATGGAGGGAGAGACGAGCAGTACTTC; cdr3_aa: CASSPYHGGRDEQYF
d_call: -; j_call: TRBJ1-5; cdr3_length: 14; clone_size: many; v_call: TRBV24-1; cdr3_nt: TGTGCCACCAGTGGGGAGGCACCAAATCAGCCCCAGCATTTT; cdr3_aa: CATSGEAPNQPQHF
d_call: -; j_call: TRBJ1-5; cdr3_length: 16; clone_size: many; v_call: TRBV28; cdr3_nt: TGTGCCAGCAGGAACCCGGGACCCGGATTCAGTCAGCCCCAGCATTTT; cdr3_aa: CASRNPGPGFSQPQHF
d_call: -; j_call: TRBJ1-5; cdr3_length: 15; clone_size: many; v_call: TRBV28; cdr3_nt: TGTGCCAGCAGTGCGAGACCTCCAGAGGGACAGCCCCAGCATTTT; cdr3_aa: CASSARPPEGQPQHF
d_call: TRBD1; j_call: TRBJ1-2; cdr3_length: 17; clone_size: many; v_call: TRBV25-1; cdr3_nt: TGTGCCAGCAGTGAAGGCCAGGAAGGCAGGGGGTTGGATGGCTACACCTTC; cdr3_aa: CASSEGQEGRGLDGYTF
d_call: -; j_call: TRBJ1-5; cdr3_length: 14; clone_size: many; v_call: TRBV6-1; cdr3_nt: TGTGCCAGCAGTGAAGATGGAGGGATTGCGCCCCAGCATTTT; cdr3_aa: CASSEDGGIAPQHF
d_call: TRBD2; j_call: TRBJ2-2; cdr3_length: 18; clone_size: many; v_call: TRBV6-2/TRBV6-3; cdr3_nt: TGTGCCAGCAGTTACTCGGTCGGGAGGGCCTTAAGCACCGGGGAGCTGTTTTTT; cdr3_aa: CASSYSVGRALSTGELFF
d_call: TRBD1; j_call: TRBJ1-2; cdr3_length: 15; clone_size: many; v_call: TRBV19; cdr3_nt: TGTGCCAGTAGTACCGGGACAGGGGGTTTCTATGGCTACACCTTC; cdr3_aa: CASSTGTGGFYGYTF
d_call: TRBD2; j_call: TRBJ2-5; cdr3_length: 17; clone_size: many; v_call: TRBV7-3; cdr3_nt: TGTGCCAGCAGCTCCGGGCTAGCGGGAGTGGAACAAGAGACCCAGTACTTC; cdr3_aa: CASSSGLAGVEQETQYF
d_call: TRBD2; j_call: TRBJ2-7; cdr3_length: 14; clone_size: many; v_call: TRBV10-2; cdr3_nt: TGCGCCAGCAAGAAGGAGCGGGAGAAGGGTGAGCAGTACTTC; cdr3_aa: CASKKEREKGEQYF